The 17 T cell receptor beta chains listed next were all sequenced from one sample in a study of blood T cell repertoires in COVID-19. The table came from immunoSEQ multiplex PCR; TCRdb's copy has only in-frame clones and leaves some out. The sample has some 190,000 clones, 89% seen once. The specimen was PBMCs or T cells enriched from blood (not recorded which). These TCRs come from a middle-aged woman with acute COVID-19.

This clone was picked up one time. The chain joins TRBV30 to TRBJ1-1; TRBD1 agrees at 11 bases. CDR1 is GTSNPN and CDR2 is SVGIG in the germline V gene (reference sequence). The ends lost 4 bases at V and 11 bases at J; junction bases unmatched: 6. This CDR3 is 12 amino acids long. The CDR3 loop reads CAWKGQGEWAFF. CDR3 nucleotides: TGTGCCTGGAAGGGACAGGGGGAATGGGCTTTCTTT.

The chain employs TRBV7-3 and TRBJ1-6, with a weak D call TRBD1 (5 bases). The V gene lost 5 bases and the J gene lost 6 bases, with 8 bases spanning the gap. The CDR3 covers 13 residues. Germline V gene lookup returns CDR1 SGHTA and CDR2 FQGTGA. CDR3 nucleotides: TGTGCCAGCAGCCGGCAGGGTAATTCACCCCTCCACTTT. Amino acids: CASSRQGNSPLHF.

This clone was seen more than once but under ten times. The chain recombines TRBV5-6 with TRBJ2-6; 10 positions match TRBD1. Germline-derived CDR1 and CDR2 are SGHDT and YYEEEE. J gave up 0 bases and V 4 bases, and 10 bases lay outside the gene matches. The length of the CDR3 is 19 residues. The CDR3 nucleotides are TGTGCCAGCAGCCCCTCCGGGACAGGGGCCTTCTCTGGGGCCAACGTCCTGACTTTC. Its protein product is CASSPSGTGAFSGANVLTF.

This clone has just one count. The V call is TRBV19, the J call TRBJ2-7; 8 bases fit TRBD1. The V segment lost 8 bases and the J segment 4 bases; nucleotides outside the gene matches: 10. The CDR3 extends over 14 amino acids. Germline loops: CDR1 LNHDA, CDR2 SQIVND (reference sequence). CDR3 sequence (DNA): TGTGCCAGTTCCTTGACAGGGGTCCAATACGAGCAGTACTTC. Translating gives CASSLTGVQYEQYF.

The J gene is TRBJ2-3, the V gene TRBV9, with 7 bases matching TRBD1. With V trimmed by 0 bases and J by 4 bases, 5 bases remained unmatched. CDR1 and CDR2 (germline): SGDLS, YYNGEE. The CDR3 length is 15 residues. CDR3 bases: TGTGCCAGCAGCGTAGAGGGGCAGGGGGCAGATACGCAGTATTTT. Its protein is CASSVEGQGADTQYF.

The rearrangement joins TRBV20-1 to TRBJ2-1; 8 nucleotides agree with TRBD2. CDR3 size: 17 residues. Germline CDR1 DFQATT, CDR2 SNEGSKA (reference sequence). V gave up 3 bases and J gave up 9 bases; unmatched junction bases: 19. CDR3 residues: CSASDIPGTRPRLEQFF. As DNA, the CDR3 is TGCAGTGCTAGTGACATTCCCGGGACTAGGCCGAGGCTTGAGCAGTTCTTC.

The gene calls are TRBV18 and TRBJ2-3, with D perhaps TRBD2 (5 bases). There are 14 residues in the CDR3. V lost 2 bases and J 1 base, leaving 7 bases between the germline ends. Germline V gene lookup returns CDR1 KGHSH and CDR2 LQKENI. The CDR3 bases are TGTGCCAGCTCACCAATGGGAGGCACAGATACGCAGTATTTT. Amino acids: CASSPMGGTDTQYF.

This chain links TRBV5-5 with TRBJ2-1; 11 bases agree with TRBD2. The CDR3 sequence is 16 residues long. V dropped 3 bases and J dropped 2; count of bases not matched to a gene: 4. Germline lookup yields CDR1 SGHKS and CDR2 YYEKEE (reference sequence). The CDR3 spells CASSSRLAGTYNEQFF. CDR3 DNA sequence: TGTGCCAGCAGCTCAAGACTAGCGGGAACCTACAATGAGCAGTTCTTC.

The rearrangement uses TRBV25-1 and TRBJ1-5, with 9 bases lining up with TRBD1. The germline CDR1 and CDR2 sequences are MGHDK and SYGVNS. The ends lost 2 bases at V and 8 bases at J; junction bases unmatched: 7. This CDR3 is 15 amino acids long. This CDR3 is CASSEGTGPGKPQHF. CDR3 coding DNA: TGTGCCAGCAGTGAAGGGACAGGGCCTGGGAAGCCCCAGCATTTT.

V gene TRBV4-1 combines with J gene TRBJ2-7, with 9 nucleotides matching TRBD1. The CDR3 spans 16 residues. Looked up from germline, CDR1 is MGHRA and CDR2 is YSYEKL. V dropped 2 bases and J dropped 0; count of bases not matched to a gene: 5. The CDR3 region has the DNA TGCGCCAGCAGCCAACGGGACAGGGATCCCTCCTACGAGCAGTACTTC. Translating it yields CASSQRDRDPSYEQYF.

This clone was seen a single time. The chain joins TRBV5-1 to TRBJ2-2, with 7 bases identical to TRBD2. V gave up 3 bases and J gave up 4 bases; unmatched junction bases: 3. The germline V gene has CDR1 SGHRS and CDR2 YFSETQ. CDR3 size: 14 residues. The CDR3, as DNA: TGCGCCAGCAGCTACACTAGCGCCACCGGGGAGCTGTTTTTT. Translating gives CASSYTSATGELFF.

The chain has TRBV29-1 and TRBJ2-3, with D possibly matching TRBD1 (6 bases). CDR3 length: 15 amino acids. Germline V gene lookup returns CDR1 SQVTM and CDR2 ANQGSEA. V lost 5 bases, J lost 1 base, and 16 bases lay in between. CDR3 nucleotide sequence: TGCAGCGTTATAGCAGGGGTCGGGCGCACAGATACGCAGTATTTT. It encodes CSVIAGVGRTDTQYF.

The chain links TRBV6-5 to TRBJ1-5; D gene uncertain. Trimming removed 7 bases at V and 2 bases at J, with 6 bases between. The germline CDR1 and CDR2 sequences are MNHEY and SVGAGI. This CDR3 is 12 amino acids long. The CDR3 DNA follows: TGTGCCAGCAAGAGGGGCAATCAGCCCCAGCATTTT. Translating it yields CASKRGNQPQHF.

J is TRBJ2-1 and V is TRBV11-2; D unresolved. Trimming cost V 1 base and J 2 bases, with 3 bases left between them. From germline, CDR1 is SGHAT and CDR2 FQNNGV. This CDR3 spans 13 amino acids. The CDR3 region is CASSLGPYNEQFF. The CDR3 DNA sequence: TGTGCCAGCAGCTTAGGGCCCTACAATGAGCAGTTCTTC. Full variable domain (missing parts from reference TRBV11-2 and TRBJ2-1): EAGVAQSPRYKIIEKRQSVAFWCNPISGHATLYWYQQILGQGPKLLIQFQNNGVVDDSQLPKDRFSAERLKGVDSTLKIQPAKLEDSAVYLCASSLGPYNEQFFGPGTRLTVL.

This clone was detected once. V and J are TRBV10-3 and TRBJ2-1; tentative D call: TRBD1 (6 bases). The germline V and J ends were trimmed by 5 bases and 0 bases, with 8 bases remaining between them. This CDR3 spans 14 amino acids. Looked up from germline, CDR1 is ENHRY and CDR2 is SYGVKD. CDR3 DNA: TGTGCCATCAGTTGGACAGCCTCCTACAATGAGCAGTTCTTC. Translated: CAISWTASYNEQFF.

This clone came up once. The J gene is TRBJ2-1, the V gene TRBV9, with D possibly matching TRBD2 (7 bases). The CDR3 consists of 17 residues. Germline loops: CDR1 SGDLS, CDR2 YYNGEE. V dropped 3 bases and J dropped 2 bases, with 18 bases sitting between them. CDR3 sequence: CASSERGEGFTYNEQFF. Here the CDR3 DNA reads TGTGCCAGCAGCGAGAGGGGGGAGGGCTTTACCTACAATGAGCAGTTCTTC.

V and J are TRBV7-7 and TRBJ2-1, with 12 bases aligning to TRBD2. There are 16 residues in the CDR3. Germline V gene lookup returns CDR1 SSHAT and CDR2 FNYEAQ (reference sequence). After removal of 1 base from V and 9 bases from J, the junction contained 7 bases not matched to a gene. CDR3 bases: TGTGCCAGCAGCTTAGTGGGGGGGACTAGCGGGTCTGAGCAGTTCTTC. Translation: CASSLVGGTSGSEQFF.